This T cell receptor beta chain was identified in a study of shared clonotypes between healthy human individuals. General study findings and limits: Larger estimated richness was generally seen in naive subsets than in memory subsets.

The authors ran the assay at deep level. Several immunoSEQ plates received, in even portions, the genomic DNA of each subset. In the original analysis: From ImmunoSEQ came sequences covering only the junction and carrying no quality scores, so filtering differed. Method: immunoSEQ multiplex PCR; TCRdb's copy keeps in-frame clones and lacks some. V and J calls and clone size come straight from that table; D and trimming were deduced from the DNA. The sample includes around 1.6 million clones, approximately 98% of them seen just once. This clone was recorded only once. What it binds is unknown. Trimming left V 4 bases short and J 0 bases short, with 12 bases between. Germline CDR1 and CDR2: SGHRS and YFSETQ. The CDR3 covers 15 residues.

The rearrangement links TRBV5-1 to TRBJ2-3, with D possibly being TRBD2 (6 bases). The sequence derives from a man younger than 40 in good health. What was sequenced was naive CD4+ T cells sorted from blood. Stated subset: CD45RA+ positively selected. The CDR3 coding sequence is TGCGCCAGCAGCATCCGGGACTCCAGCACAGATACGCAGTATTTT. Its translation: CASSIRDSSTDTQYF.